This TCR beta chain was obtained from a study of T cell repertoires in cytomegalovirus infection. Across the whole study: Recently identified HLA-C-restricted CMV epitopes were among the peptides used. A matching HLA type, together with CMV infection, was signaled by public TCR beta signatures.

From the reads, TCRdb called clonotypes with MiXCR, one entry per CDR3 protein. Among approximately 600,000 distinct CDR3 sequences, just under 40% were seen once, and the ten largest hold over 45%. This CDR3 has 12 amino acids. The germline V gene has CDR1 MDHEN and CDR2 SYDVKM. Study-level findings and limits: Public TCR beta family frequency separated CMV-and-HLA carriers, including in an independent cohort. HLA-C-restricted TCR beta clonotypes specific for CMV led the ex vivo response.

As regards this clonotype: The antigen is unknown.

The input for sequencing was cultured PBMCs, taken from culture after CMV antigen stimulation. The receptor was derived from a human donor in good health (CMV status not recorded). Some clones in this sample may be carry-over from other donors' samples. The genes are TRBV28 and TRBJ2-7; 9 bases fit TRBD2. CDR3 sequence reads: CAWGGGAYEQYF. The CDR3 DNA follows: TGTGCTTGGGGCGGGGGGGCCTACGAGCAGTACTTC.